The rows below give T cell receptor beta chains drawn from one sample of a study of molecular identifiers for immune sequencing clone quantification. TCRdb recomputed calls from the PCR reads with MiXCR, one row per CDR3 protein. Here the sample spans under 600,000 distinct CDR3 sequences, about 21% being singletons. Sequencing input: naive CD8+ T cells from blood, with Jurkat cell RNA spiked in. These receptors were taken from a human donor in good health. Some libraries in this study had Jurkat cell RNA spiked in. The CDR3 runs from the conserved cysteine through the conserved F or W. The order of the fields is V gene, J gene, CDR3 protein.

>TRBV9|TRBJ2-7
CASSAGGPSYEQYF
>TRBV20-1|TRBJ2-7
CSAPGGISGSYEQYF
>TRBV11-2|TRBJ2-3
CASSPGLAGITDTQYF
>TRBV4-1|TRBJ1-5
CASSQDLLGYGPSNQPQHF
>TRBV3-1|TRBJ1-1
CASSPARGKGMDTEAFF
>TRBV20-1|TRBJ2-3
CSAEPVGRVTDTQYF
>TRBV27|TRBJ2-7
CASSFTDAGEQYF
>TRBV27|TRBJ2-7
CASSKTGVGEQYF
>TRBV12-3/TRBV12-4|TRBJ2-1
CASGQGFNEQFF
>TRBV27|TRBJ2-7
CASSLVTASYEQYF
>TRBV4-1|TRBJ2-3
CASSPWGTDTQYF
>TRBV5-4|TRBJ2-6
CASSLNWGDPPFGANVLTF
>TRBV28|TRBJ1-4
CASIRDSNNEKLFF
>TRBV5-1|TRBJ2-5
CASSLAGGQLATQYF
>TRBV6-2/TRBV6-3|TRBJ2-3
CASSYWGRSTDTQYF
>TRBV28|TRBJ1-2
CASSFKTGTIYGYTF
>TRBV4-3|TRBJ1-1
CASSQDYRGNTEAFF
>TRBV4-1|TRBJ1-1
CASSQLGSTEAFF
>TRBV7-2|TRBJ2-5
CASSSSPGVQETQYF
>TRBV5-5|TRBJ2-1
CASSLDSGEQFF
>TRBV2|TRBJ2-1
CASRGPAGADEQFF
>TRBV7-3|TRBJ2-1
CASSLWAGEANEQFF
>TRBV2|TRBJ1-4
CASDRSAGNEKLFF
>TRBV19|TRBJ2-7
CASSIPGSEQYF
>TRBV20-1|TRBJ2-3
CSAPDLDTQYF
>TRBV4-1|TRBJ1-3
CASSPPGQGASGNTIYF
>TRBV29-1|TRBJ2-7
CSVEDGRQGKGEQYF
>TRBV11-2|TRBJ2-7
CASSATSGGTYEQYF
>TRBV6-2/TRBV6-3|TRBJ2-7
CASSYQVGSYEQYF
>TRBV6-2/TRBV6-3|TRBJ1-1
CASSRDIPTEAFF
>TRBV4-2|TRBJ2-7
CASSHDSNYEQYF
>TRBV13|TRBJ1-1
CASSFWTGGTTEAFF
>TRBV4-3|TRBJ2-7
CASSQDQGVSYEQYF
>TRBV4-1|TRBJ2-2
CASSWTGSDTGELFF
>TRBV6-5|TRBJ2-3
CASSYSIVRLAGGTTDTQYF
>TRBV12-3/TRBV12-4|TRBJ2-6
CASSPIGSGANVLTF
>TRBV27|TRBJ1-1
CASSLQGRGSTEAFF
>TRBV29-1|TRBJ2-2
CSVPGGAGTGELFF
>TRBV7-6|TRBJ2-7
CASSLVGLGRGYEQYF
>TRBV7-6|TRBJ2-7
CASSPPTVNYEQYF
>TRBV15|TRBJ1-5
CATSSSNQPQHF
>TRBV12-3/TRBV12-4|TRBJ1-1
CASSSELMNTEAFF
>TRBV29-1|TRBJ2-1
CSIGTNEQFF
>TRBV19|TRBJ2-3
CASSITQGPGDTQYF
>TRBV6-1|TRBJ2-7
CASSEVVTYEQYF
>TRBV7-9|TRBJ1-2
CASSSGSLEIERNYGYTF
>TRBV29-1|TRBJ2-3
CSVPGIGTDTQYF
>TRBV4-3|TRBJ2-3
CASCQDHAGVGTDTQYF
>TRBV29-1|TRBJ1-2
CSVTTGKGDVYGYTF
>TRBV12-3/TRBV12-4|TRBJ2-2
CASTPFEVAGDHKNTGELFF
>TRBV20-1|TRBJ1-2
CSARTGEDGYTF